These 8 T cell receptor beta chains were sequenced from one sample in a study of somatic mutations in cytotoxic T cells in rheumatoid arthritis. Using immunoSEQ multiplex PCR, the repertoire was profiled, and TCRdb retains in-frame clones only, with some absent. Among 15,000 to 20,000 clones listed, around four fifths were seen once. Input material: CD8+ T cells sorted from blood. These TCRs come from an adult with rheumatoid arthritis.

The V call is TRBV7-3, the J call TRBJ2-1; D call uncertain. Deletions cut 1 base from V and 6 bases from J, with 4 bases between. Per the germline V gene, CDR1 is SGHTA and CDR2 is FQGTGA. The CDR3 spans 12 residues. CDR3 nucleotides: TGTGCCAGCAGCTTAAGGGGCAATGAGCAGTTCTTC. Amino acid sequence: CASSLRGNEQFF.

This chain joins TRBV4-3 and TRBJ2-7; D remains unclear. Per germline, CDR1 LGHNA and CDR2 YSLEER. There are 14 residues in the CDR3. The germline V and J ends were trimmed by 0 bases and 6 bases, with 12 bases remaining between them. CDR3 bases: TGCGCCAGCAGCCAAGATGTTTCGGGCCCCGAGCAGTACTTC. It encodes CASSQDVSGPEQYF.

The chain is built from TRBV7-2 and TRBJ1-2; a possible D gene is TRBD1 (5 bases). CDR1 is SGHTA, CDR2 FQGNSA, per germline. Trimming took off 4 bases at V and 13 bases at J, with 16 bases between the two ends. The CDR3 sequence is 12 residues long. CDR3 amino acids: CASSSMGPASTF. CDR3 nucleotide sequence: TGTGCCAGCAGCTCGATGGGACCGGCTAGCACCTTC.

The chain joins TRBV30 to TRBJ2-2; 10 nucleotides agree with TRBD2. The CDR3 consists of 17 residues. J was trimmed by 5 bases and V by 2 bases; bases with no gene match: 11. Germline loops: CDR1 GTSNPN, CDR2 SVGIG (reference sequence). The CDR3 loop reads CAWSPPLAGARTGELFF. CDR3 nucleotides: TGTGCCTGGAGTCCTCCCCTAGCGGGAGCGCGGACCGGGGAGCTGTTTTTT.

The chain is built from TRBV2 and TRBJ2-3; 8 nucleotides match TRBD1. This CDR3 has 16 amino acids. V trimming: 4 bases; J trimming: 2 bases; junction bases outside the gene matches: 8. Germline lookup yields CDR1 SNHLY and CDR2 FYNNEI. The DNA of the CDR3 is TGTGCCAGCAGTGTGACAGGGGATACTCCCACAGATACGCAGTATTTT. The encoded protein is CASSVTGDTPTDTQYF.

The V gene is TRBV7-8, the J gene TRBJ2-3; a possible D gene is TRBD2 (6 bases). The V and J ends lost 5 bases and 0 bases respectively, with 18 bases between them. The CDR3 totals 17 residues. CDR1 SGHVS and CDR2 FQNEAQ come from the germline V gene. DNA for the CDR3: TGTGCCAGCAGCGGCCCCGGCGGGACGTTAAGCACAGATACGCAGTATTTT. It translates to CASSGPGGTLSTDTQYF. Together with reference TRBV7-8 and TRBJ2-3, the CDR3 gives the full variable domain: GAGVSQSPRYKVAKRGQDVALRCDPISGHVSLFWYQQALGQGPEFLTYFQNEAQLDKSGLPSDRFFAERPEGSVSTLKIQRTQQEDSAVYLCASSGPGGTLSTDTQYFGPGTRLTVL.

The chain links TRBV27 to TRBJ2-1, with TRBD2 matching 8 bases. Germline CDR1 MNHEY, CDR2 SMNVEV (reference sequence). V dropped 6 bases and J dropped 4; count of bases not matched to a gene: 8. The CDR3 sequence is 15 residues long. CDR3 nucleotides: TGTGCCAGCAGCTTAGTAGCGGGACCTTACAATGAGCAGTTCTTC. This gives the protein CASSLVAGPYNEQFF.

CDR3 loop: CASSLGRMGGGYTF. The CDR3 DNA reads as TGTGCCAGCAGCTTAGGCCGGATGGGAGGTGGCTACACCTTC. The chain carries TRBV13 and TRBJ1-2, with D uncertain. Per the germline V gene, CDR1 is PRHDT and CDR2 is FYEKMQ (reference sequence). This CDR3 is built from 14 residues. V was pared by 0 bases and J by 7 bases, with 12 bases between.